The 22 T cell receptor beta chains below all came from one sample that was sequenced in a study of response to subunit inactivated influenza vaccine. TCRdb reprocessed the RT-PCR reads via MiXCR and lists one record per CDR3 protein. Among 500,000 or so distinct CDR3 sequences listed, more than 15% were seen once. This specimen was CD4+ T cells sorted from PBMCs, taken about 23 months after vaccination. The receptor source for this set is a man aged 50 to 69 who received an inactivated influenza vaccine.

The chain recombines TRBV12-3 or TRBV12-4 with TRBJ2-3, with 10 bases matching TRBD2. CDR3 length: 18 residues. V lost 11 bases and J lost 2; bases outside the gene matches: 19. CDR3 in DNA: TGTGCCTTCTGTTCTCCCGGACTAGCGGAAAAATCCACAGATACGCAGTATTTT. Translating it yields CAFCSPGLAEKSTDTQYF.

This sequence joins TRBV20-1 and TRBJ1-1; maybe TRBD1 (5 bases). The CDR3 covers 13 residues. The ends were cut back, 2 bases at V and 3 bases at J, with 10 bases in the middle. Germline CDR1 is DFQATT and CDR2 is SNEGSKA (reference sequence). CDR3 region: CSARSTGDTEAFF. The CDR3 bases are TGCAGTGCTAGAAGTACAGGTGACACTGAAGCTTTCTTT.

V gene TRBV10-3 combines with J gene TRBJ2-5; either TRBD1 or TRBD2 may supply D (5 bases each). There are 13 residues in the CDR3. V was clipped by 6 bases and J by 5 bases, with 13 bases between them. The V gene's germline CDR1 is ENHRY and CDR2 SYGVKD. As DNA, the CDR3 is TGTGCCATCAGGAAAGGCGAGGGGGAGACCCAGTACTTC. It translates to CAIRKGEGETQYF.

The CDR3 DNA is TGCGCCAGCAGTCCACTGGACAGCGGATCGCGCGAGCAGTACTTC. This codes for CASSPLDSGSREQYF. This rearrangement joins TRBV5-1 to TRBJ2-7; D is perhaps TRBD1 (6 bases). The CDR3 is 15 amino acids. CDR1 SGHRS and CDR2 YFSETQ come from the germline V gene. The germline V and J ends were trimmed by 5 bases and 6 bases, with 21 bases remaining between them.

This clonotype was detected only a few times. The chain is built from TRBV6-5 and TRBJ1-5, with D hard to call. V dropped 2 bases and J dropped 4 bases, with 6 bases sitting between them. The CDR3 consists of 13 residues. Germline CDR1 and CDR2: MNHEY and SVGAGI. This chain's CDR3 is CASSYGGNQPQHF. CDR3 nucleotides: TGTGCCAGCAGTTACGGAGGGAATCAGCCCCAGCATTTT.

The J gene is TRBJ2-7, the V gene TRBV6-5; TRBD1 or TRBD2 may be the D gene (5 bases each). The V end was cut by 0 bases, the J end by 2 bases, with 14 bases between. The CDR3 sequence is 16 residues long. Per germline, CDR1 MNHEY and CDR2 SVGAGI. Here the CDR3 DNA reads TGTGCCAGCAGTTACTCGTCAACCCCGGGACCCTACGAGCAGTACTTC. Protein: CASSYSSTPGPYEQYF.

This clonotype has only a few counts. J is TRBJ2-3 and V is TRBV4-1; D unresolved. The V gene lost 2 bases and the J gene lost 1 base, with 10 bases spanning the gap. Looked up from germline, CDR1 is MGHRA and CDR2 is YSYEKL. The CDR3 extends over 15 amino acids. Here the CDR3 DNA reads TGCGCCAGCAGCCAACAGACAAGACGCACAGATACGCAGTATTTT. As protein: CASSQQTRRTDTQYF.

CDR3 nucleotides: TGCAGTGCAACCGAAAACACAGATACGCAGTATTTT. As protein: CSATENTDTQYF. The chain links TRBV20-1 to TRBJ2-3; D call uncertain. This CDR3 has 12 amino acids. Trimming took 6 bases from V and 2 from J, leaving 9 bases between them. From germline, CDR1 is DFQATT and CDR2 SNEGSKA (reference sequence).

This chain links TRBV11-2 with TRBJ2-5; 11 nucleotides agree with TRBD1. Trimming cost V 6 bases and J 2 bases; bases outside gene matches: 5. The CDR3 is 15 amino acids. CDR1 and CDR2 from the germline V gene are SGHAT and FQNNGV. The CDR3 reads CASRSGTGGQETQYF. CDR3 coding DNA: TGTGCCAGCAGATCCGGGACAGGGGGTCAAGAGACCCAGTACTTC.

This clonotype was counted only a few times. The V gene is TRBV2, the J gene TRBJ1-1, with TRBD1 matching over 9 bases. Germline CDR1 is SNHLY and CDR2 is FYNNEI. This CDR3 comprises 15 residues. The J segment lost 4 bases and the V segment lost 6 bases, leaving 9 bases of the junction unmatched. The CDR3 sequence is CASRPGTGTSTEAFF. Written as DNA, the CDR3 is TGTGCCAGCAGGCCCGGGACAGGGACGAGCACTGAAGCTTTCTTT.

The DNA of the CDR3 is TGTGCCAGCAGCTTAGAAGGACCGTCCTTCCTTAAAGAGACCCAGTACTTC. This codes for CASSLEGPSFLKETQYF. This chain uses TRBV7-2 with TRBJ2-5, with no clear D. The CDR3 loop spans 17 amino acids. CDR1 SGHTA and CDR2 FQGNSA come from the germline V gene. Trimming took off 1 base at V and 3 bases at J, with 18 bases between the two ends.

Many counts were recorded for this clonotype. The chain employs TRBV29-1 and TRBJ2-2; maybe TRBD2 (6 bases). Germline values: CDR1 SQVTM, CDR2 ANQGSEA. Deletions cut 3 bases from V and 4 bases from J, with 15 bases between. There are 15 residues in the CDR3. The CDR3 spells CSVDSRSGATGELFF. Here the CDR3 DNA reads TGCAGCGTTGACAGTCGCTCGGGAGCCACCGGGGAGCTGTTTTTT.

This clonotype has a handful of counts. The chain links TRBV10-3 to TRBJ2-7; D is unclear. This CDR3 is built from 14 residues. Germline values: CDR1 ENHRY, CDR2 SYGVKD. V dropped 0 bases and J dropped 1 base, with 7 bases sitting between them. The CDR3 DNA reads TGTGCCATCAGTGAGTCAAGACGGTCCTACGAGCAGTACTTC. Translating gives CAISESRRSYEQYF.

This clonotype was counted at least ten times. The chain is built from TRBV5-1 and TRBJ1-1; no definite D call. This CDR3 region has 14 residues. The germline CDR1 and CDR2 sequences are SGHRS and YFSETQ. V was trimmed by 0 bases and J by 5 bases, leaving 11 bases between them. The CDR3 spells CASSLEPSRTEAFF. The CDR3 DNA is TGCGCCAGCAGCTTGGAGCCTTCTCGGACTGAAGCTTTCTTT.

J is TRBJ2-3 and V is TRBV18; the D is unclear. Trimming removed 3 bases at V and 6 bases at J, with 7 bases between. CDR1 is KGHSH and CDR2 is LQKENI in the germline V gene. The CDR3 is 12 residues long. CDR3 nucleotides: TGTGCCAGCTCACCCGCTCAGGATACGCAGTATTTT. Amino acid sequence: CASSPAQDTQYF.

The CDR3 sequence: CASSPVRENEQFF. The CDR3 DNA sequence: TGTGCCAGCTCACCGGTGCGGGAGAATGAGCAGTTCTTC. The V gene is TRBV18, the J gene TRBJ2-1; 7 bases are shared with TRBD2. This CDR3 has 13 amino acids. V dropped 3 bases and J dropped 7; count of bases not matched to a gene: 3. CDR1 is KGHSH, CDR2 LQKENI, per germline.

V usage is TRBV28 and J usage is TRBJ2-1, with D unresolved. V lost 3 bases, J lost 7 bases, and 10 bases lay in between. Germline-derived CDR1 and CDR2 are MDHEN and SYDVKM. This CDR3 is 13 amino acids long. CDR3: CASSLHRGNEQFF. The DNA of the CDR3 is TGTGCCAGCAGTTTGCACCGTGGGAATGAGCAGTTCTTC.

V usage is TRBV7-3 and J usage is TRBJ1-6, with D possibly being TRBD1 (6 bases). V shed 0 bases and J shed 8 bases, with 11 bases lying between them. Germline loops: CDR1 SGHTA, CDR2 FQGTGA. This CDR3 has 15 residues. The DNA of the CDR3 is TGTGCCAGCAGCTTAACCGGGACAAAGGATTCACCCCTCCACTTT. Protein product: CASSLTGTKDSPLHF.

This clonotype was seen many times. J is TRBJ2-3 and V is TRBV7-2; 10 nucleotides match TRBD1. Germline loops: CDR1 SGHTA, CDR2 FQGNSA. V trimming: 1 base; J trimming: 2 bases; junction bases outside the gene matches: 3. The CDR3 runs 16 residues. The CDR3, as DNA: TGTGCCAGCAGCTTAGGACAGGGGGCATTCACAGATACGCAGTATTTT. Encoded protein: CASSLGQGAFTDTQYF.

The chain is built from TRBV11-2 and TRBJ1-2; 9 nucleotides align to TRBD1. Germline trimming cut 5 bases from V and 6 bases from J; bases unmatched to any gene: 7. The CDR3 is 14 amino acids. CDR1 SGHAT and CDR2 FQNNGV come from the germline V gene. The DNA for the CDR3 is TGTGCCAGCAGCACCCGACAGGGGGACCATGGCTACACCTTC. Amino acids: CASSTRQGDHGYTF.

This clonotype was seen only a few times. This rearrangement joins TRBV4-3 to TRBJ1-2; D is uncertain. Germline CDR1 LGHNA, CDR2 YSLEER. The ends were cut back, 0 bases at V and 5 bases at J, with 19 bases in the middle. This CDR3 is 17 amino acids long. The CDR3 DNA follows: TGCGCCAGCAGCCAAGAAACTCCACACGAGGCTATTTATGGCTACACCTTC. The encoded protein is CASSQETPHEAIYGYTF.

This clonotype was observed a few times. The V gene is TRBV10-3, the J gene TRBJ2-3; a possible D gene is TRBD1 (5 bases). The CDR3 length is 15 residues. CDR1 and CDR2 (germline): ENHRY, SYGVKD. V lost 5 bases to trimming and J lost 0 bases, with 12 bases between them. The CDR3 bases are TGTGCCATCAGTCGATCGACAGTAAGCACAGATACGCAGTATTTT. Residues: CAISRSTVSTDTQYF.